These T cell receptor beta chains were read from a single sample in a study of T cell repertoires in cytomegalovirus infection. These TCRs' antigens remain unknown. TCRdb fed the reads into MiXCR, producing one record per CDR3 protein. The table shows around 300,000 distinct CDR3 sequences, with 20% to 25% occurring only once. The sample consisted of cultured PBMCs, taken from culture after CMV antigen stimulation. These receptors all stem from a human donor in good health (CMV status not recorded). Some clones in this sample may be carry-over from other donors' samples. Both conserved end residues are part of each CDR3. D genes are given only for firm matches. Where a row states a size, it is once, few, many or the class of an expanded clone; other rows omit it.

NA TRBJ2-3 NA TRBV12-3/TRBV12-4 CASRGNTQYF TGTGCCAGCAGAGGTAATACGCAGTATTTT
TRBD1 TRBJ2-2 few TRBV4-3 CASSQDTGGGELFF TGCGCCAGCAGCCAAGATACAGGGGGCGGGGAGCTGTTTTTT
NA TRBJ2-1 NA TRBV12-3/TRBV12-4 CASSRYSSYNEQFF TGTGCCAGCAGCCGTTATAGCTCCTACAATGAGCAGTTCTTC
NA TRBJ1-1 NA TRBV7-6 CASSLGEGNTEAFF TGTGCCAGCAGCTTAGGTGAGGGTAACACTGAAGCTTTCTTT
NA TRBJ2-5 NA TRBV2 CASSEASTKETQYF TGTGCCAGCAGTGAAGCCTCGACTAAAGAGACCCAGTACTTC
NA TRBJ2-5 NA TRBV29-1 CSVEDPDVRGETQYF TGCAGCGTTGAAGATCCGGACGTACGGGGAGAGACCCAGTACTTC
TRBD2 TRBJ2-5 many TRBV12-3/TRBV12-4 CASSLGLAVGEETQYF TGTGCCAGCAGTTTGGGGCTAGCGGTTGGAGAAGAGACCCAGTACTTC
NA TRBJ1-4 many TRBV7-2 CASSVTGTLGEKLFF TGTGCCAGCAGCGTAACCGGGACCTTAGGGGAAAAACTGTTTTTT
NA TRBJ2-2 few TRBV19 CASRENTGELFF TGTGCCAGTAGAGAGAACACCGGGGAGCTGTTTTTT
TRBD2 TRBJ2-1 NA TRBV19 CASSPGVAGGHWNEQFF TGTGCCAGTAGTCCCGGCGTAGCGGGAGGGCATTGGAATGAGCAGTTCTTC
NA TRBJ2-5 few TRBV20-1 CSAEGRGQETQYF TGCAGTGCGGAGGGCAGGGGGCAAGAGACCCAGTACTTC
NA TRBJ1-1 few TRBV15 CATSTDSHTEAFF TGTGCCACCAGCACGGACAGTCACACTGAAGCTTTCTTT
NA TRBJ1-5 NA TRBV19 CASSDRPPPNQPQHF TGTGCCAGTAGTGACAGGCCTCCCCCCAATCAGCCCCAGCATTTT
NA TRBJ2-1 few TRBV7-9 CASSSVRYGEQFF TGTGCCAGCAGCTCCGTAAGGTACGGAGAGCAGTTCTTC
TRBD1 TRBJ1-1 NA TRBV7-9 CASSPWTGRNTEAFF TGTGCCAGCAGCCCCTGGACAGGGCGGAACACTGAAGCTTTCTTT
NA TRBJ2-4 NA TRBV6-2/TRBV6-3 CASSYFEGALAKNIQYF TGTGCCAGCAGTTATTTCGAGGGAGCGCTAGCCAAAAACATTCAGTACTTC
NA TRBJ2-3 NA TRBV12-3/TRBV12-4 CASSTRGNQSTQYF TGTGCCAGCAGTACAAGGGGCAACCAGAGTACGCAGTATTTT
TRBD1 TRBJ1-2 few TRBV28 CASGTGSHYGYTF TGTGCCAGCGGGACAGGGTCTCACTATGGCTACACCTTC
NA TRBJ1-5 many TRBV12-3/TRBV12-4 CASSSSEGPHSNQPQHF TGTGCCAGCAGTTCCTCGGAGGGACCTCATAGCAATCAGCCCCAGCATTTT
NA TRBJ2-6 few TRBV7-2 CASSVGSGANVLTF TGTGCCAGCAGCGTCGGCTCTGGGGCCAACGTCCTGACTTTC
NA TRBJ1-1 many TRBV12-3/TRBV12-4 CASSLGPSTEAFF TGTGCCAGCAGTTTGGGTCCGAGCACTGAAGCTTTCTTT
TRBD2 TRBJ2-7 NA TRBV18 CASSPPGLAGDEQYF TGTGCCAGCTCACCACCGGGACTAGCGGGAGATGAGCAGTACTTC
TRBD2 TRBJ2-7 NA TRBV28 CASSLYGTSGSYEQYF TGTGCCAGCAGTTTATATGGGACTAGCGGATCCTACGAGCAGTACTTC
NA TRBJ2-1 few TRBV7-2 CASSPRSRADEQFF TGTGCCAGCAGCCCCCGGTCCCGCGCGGATGAGCAGTTCTTC
NA TRBJ2-3 many TRBV11-2 CASSFQDTQYF TGTGCCAGCAGCTTTCAAGATACGCAGTATTTT
TRBD2 TRBJ2-4 NA TRBV20-1 CSAGSGRGTKNIQYF TGCAGTGCTGGAAGCGGGAGGGGGACCAAAAACATTCAGTACTTC
TRBD2 TRBJ2-2 many TRBV7-2 CASSPRGGRAGELFF TGTGCCAGCAGCCCGAGGGGCGGGAGGGCCGGGGAGCTGTTTTTT
NA TRBJ2-7 NA TRBV6-5 CASSYAGINEQYF TGTGCCAGCAGTTACGCAGGGATAAACGAGCAGTACTTC
NA TRBJ2-1 few TRBV6-2/TRBV6-3 CASSYSIQNEQFF TGTGCCAGCAGTTACTCGATCCAGAATGAGCAGTTCTTC
NA TRBJ1-2 NA TRBV30 CAWSRRTRNYGYTF TGTGCCTGGAGTAGGAGAACCCGTAACTATGGCTACACCTTC
TRBD2 TRBJ2-3 few TRBV11-2 CASSDIAGGGTDTQYF TGTGCCAGCAGCGATATAGCGGGAGGGGGCACAGATACGCAGTATTTT
NA TRBJ2-2 NA TRBV12-3/TRBV12-4 CASRAGPRLGELFF TGTGCCAGCAGGGCCGGGCCCCGTTTAGGGGAGCTGTTTTTT
NA TRBJ2-1 NA TRBV7-6 CASSPGWASSGNEQFF TGTGCCAGCAGCCCTGGATGGGCCTCTAGTGGCAATGAGCAGTTCTTC
NA TRBJ1-2 many TRBV7-8 CASSQRVNYGYTF TGTGCCAGCAGCCAGAGAGTTAACTATGGCTACACCTTC
NA TRBJ2-3 NA TRBV6-5 CASTAARSALGDTQYF TGTGCCAGCACCGCGGCTAGGTCGGCCCTGGGAGATACGCAGTATTTT
NA TRBJ2-1 many TRBV9 CASSARVSGPNEQFF TGTGCCAGCAGCGCTCGTGTAAGCGGGCCCAATGAGCAGTTCTTC
NA TRBJ1-5 NA TRBV6-2/TRBV6-3 CASSYSVRNQPQHF TGTGCCAGCAGTTACTCGGTCCGCAATCAGCCCCAGCATTTT